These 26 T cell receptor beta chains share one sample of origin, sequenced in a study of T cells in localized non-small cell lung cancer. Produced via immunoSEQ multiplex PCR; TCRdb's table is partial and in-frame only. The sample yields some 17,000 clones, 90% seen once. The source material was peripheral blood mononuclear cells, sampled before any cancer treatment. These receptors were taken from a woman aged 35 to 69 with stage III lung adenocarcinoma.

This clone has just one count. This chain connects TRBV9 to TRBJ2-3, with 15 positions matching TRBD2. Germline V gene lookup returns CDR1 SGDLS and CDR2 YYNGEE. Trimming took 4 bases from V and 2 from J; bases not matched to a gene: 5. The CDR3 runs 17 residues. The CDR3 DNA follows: TGTGCCAGCAGCTTGGGACTAGCGGGGGGCAACACAGATACGCAGTATTTT. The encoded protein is CASSLGLAGGNTDTQYF.

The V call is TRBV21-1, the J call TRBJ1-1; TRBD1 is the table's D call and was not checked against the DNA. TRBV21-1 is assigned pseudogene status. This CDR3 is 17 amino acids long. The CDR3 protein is CASSEGLRHPVDTEAFF. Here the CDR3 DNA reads TGTGCCAGCAGTGAAGGTCTCAGGCACCCTGTCGACACTGAAGCTTTCTTT.

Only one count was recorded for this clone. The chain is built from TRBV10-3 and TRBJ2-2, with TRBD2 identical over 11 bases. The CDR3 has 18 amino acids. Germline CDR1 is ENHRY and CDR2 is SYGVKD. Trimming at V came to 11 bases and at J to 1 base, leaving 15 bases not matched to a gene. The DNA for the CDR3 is TGTGCCCATGCCATCGGTCTAGCGGGAGGAAGGAACACCGGGGAGCTGTTTTTT. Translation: CAHAIGLAGGRNTGELFF.

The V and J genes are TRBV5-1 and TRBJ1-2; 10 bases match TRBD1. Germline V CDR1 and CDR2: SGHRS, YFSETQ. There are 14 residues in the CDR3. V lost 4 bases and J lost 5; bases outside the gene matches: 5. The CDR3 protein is CASSDWDRGYGYTF. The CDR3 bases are TGCGCCAGCAGCGATTGGGACAGGGGATATGGCTACACCTTC.

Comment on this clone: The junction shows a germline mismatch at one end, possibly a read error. CDR3 region: CARSLGASGWGATYEQYF. CDR3 in DNA: TGCGCCCGCAGCTTGGGGGCCTCCGGGTGGGGGGCTACCTACGAGCAGTACTTC. This chain uses TRBV5-1 with TRBJ2-7; D may be TRBD1 or TRBD2 (6 bases each). Per the germline V gene, CDR1 is SGHRS and CDR2 is YFSETQ. This CDR3 spans 18 amino acids.

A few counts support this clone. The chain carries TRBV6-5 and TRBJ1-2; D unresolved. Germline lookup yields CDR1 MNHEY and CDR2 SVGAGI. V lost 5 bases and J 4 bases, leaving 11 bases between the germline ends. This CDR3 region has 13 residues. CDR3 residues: CASSPIGGYGYTF. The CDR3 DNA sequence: TGTGCCAGCAGTCCTATAGGAGGCTATGGCTACACCTTC.

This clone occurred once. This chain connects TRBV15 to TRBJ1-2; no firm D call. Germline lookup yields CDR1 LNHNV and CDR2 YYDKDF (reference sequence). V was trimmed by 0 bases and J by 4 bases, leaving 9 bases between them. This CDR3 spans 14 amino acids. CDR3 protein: CATSRDEGAYGYTF. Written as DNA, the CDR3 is TGTGCCACCAGCAGAGATGAGGGCGCCTATGGCTACACCTTC.

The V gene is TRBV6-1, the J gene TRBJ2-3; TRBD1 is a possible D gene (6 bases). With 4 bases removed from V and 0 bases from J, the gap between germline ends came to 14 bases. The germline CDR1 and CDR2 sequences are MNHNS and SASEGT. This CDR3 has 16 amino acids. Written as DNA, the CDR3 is TGTGCCAGCAGTGCGGACAGCTTCTCTAGCACAGATACGCAGTATTTT. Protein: CASSADSFSSTDTQYF.

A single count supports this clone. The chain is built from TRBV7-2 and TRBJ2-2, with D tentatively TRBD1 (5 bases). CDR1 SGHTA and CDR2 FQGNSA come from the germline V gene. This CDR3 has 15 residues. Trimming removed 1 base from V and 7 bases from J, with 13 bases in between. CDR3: CASSLGQGSIGELFF. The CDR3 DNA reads TGTGCCAGCAGCTTAGGTCAGGGATCGATCGGGGAGCTGTTTTTT.

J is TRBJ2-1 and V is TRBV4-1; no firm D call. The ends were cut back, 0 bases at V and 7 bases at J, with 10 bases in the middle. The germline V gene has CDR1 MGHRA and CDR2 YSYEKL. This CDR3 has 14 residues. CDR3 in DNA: TGCGCCAGCAGCCAAGATAGGTTGAGAAATGAGCAGTTCTTC. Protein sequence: CASSQDRLRNEQFF.

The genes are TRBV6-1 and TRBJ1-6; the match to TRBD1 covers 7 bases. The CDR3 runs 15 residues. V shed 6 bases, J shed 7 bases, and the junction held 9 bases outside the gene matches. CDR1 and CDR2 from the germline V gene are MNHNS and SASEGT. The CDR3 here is CASRGEGGWNSPLHF. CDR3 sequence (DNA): TGTGCCAGCAGGGGAGAAGGGGGCTGGAATTCACCCCTCCACTTT.

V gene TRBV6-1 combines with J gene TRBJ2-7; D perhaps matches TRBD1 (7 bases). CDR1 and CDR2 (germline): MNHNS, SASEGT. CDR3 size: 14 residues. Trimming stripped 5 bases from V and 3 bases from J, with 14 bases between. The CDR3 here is CASSLTGDFYEQYF. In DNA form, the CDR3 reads TGTGCCAGCAGTCTAACAGGGGACTTCTACGAGCAGTACTTC.

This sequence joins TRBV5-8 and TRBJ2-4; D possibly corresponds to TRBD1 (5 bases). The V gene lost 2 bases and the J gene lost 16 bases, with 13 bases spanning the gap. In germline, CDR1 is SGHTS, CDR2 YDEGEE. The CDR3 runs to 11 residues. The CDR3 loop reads CASSLRGPSYF. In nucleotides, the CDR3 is TGTGCCAGCAGCTTAAGGGGTCCCAGTTACTTC.

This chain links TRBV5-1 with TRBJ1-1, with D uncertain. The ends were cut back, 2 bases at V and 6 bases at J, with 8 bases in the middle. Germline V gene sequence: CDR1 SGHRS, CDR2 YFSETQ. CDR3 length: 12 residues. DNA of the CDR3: TGCGCCAGCAGCTTTGCCGGCGCTGAAGCTTTCTTT. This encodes CASSFAGAEAFF. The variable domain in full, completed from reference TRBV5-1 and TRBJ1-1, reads KAGVTQTPRYLIKTRGQQVTLSCSPISGHRSVSWYQQTPGQGLQFLFEYFSETQRNKGNFPGRFSGRQFSNSRSEMNVSTLELGDSALYLCASSFAGAEAFFGQGTRLTVV.

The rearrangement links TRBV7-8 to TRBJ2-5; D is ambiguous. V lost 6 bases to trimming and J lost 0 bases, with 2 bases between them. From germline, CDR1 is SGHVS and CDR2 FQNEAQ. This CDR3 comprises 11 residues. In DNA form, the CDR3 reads TGTGCCAGCAGTTACCAAGAGACCCAGTACTTC. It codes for CASSYQETQYF.

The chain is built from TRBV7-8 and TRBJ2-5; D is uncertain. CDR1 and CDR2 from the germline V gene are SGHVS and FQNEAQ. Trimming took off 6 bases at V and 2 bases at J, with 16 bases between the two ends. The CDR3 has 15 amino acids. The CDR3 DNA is TGTGCCAGCAGGAAAGGCCGGGTTACTCAAGAGACCCAGTACTTC. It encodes CASRKGRVTQETQYF.

DNA for the CDR3: TGTGCCAGTAGTCCCCGAGGGGGGGGGATCACAGATACGCAGTATTTT. It codes for CASSPRGGGITDTQYF. The genes are TRBV19 and TRBJ2-3, with D maybe TRBD2 (7 bases). Germline CDR1 is LNHDA and CDR2 is SQIVND (reference sequence). CDR3 length equals 16 residues. V was clipped by 5 bases and J by 2 bases, with 17 bases between them.

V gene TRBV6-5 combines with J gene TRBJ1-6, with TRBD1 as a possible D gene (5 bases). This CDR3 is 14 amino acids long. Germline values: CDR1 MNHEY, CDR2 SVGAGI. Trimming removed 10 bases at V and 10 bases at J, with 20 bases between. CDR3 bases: TGTGCCACCCGCCCAGGGAGGGTTCGGTCACCCCTCCACTTT. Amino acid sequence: CATRPGRVRSPLHF.

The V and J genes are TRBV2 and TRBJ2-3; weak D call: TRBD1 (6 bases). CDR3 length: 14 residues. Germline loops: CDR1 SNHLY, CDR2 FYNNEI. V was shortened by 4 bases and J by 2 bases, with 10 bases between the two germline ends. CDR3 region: CASSGQGYTDTQYF. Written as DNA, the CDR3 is TGTGCCAGCAGTGGTCAGGGGTACACAGATACGCAGTATTTT.

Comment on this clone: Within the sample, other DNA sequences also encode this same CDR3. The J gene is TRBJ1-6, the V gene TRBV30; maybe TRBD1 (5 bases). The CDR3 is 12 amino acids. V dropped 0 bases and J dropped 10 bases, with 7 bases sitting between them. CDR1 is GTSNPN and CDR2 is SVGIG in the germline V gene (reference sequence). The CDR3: CAWSVRGSPLHF. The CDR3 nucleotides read TGTGCCTGGAGTGTACGGGGGTCACCCCTCCACTTT.

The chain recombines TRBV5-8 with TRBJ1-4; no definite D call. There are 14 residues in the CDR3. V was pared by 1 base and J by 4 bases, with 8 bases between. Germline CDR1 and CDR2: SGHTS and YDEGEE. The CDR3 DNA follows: TGTGCCAGCAGCTTGAGGTTGATTAATGAAAAACTGTTTTTT. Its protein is CASSLRLINEKLFF.

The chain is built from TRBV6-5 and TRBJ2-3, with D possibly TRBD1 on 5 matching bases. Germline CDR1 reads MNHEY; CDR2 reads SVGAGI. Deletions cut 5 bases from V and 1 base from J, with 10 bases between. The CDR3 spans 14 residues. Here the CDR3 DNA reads TGTGCCAGCAGTAGCGCAGGGCGCACAGATACGCAGTATTTT. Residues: CASSSAGRTDTQYF.

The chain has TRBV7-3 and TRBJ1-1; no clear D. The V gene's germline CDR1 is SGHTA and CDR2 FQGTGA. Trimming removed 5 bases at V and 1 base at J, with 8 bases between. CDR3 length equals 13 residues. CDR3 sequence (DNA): TGTGCCAGCAGCCGGGCCACGAACACTGAAGCTTTCTTT. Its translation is CASSRATNTEAFF.

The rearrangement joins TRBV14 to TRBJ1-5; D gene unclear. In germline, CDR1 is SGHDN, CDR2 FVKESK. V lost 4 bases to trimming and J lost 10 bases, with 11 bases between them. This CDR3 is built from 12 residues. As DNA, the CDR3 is TGTGCCAGCAGCCTCTTAAGTGGACCCCAGCATTTT. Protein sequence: CASSLLSGPQHF.

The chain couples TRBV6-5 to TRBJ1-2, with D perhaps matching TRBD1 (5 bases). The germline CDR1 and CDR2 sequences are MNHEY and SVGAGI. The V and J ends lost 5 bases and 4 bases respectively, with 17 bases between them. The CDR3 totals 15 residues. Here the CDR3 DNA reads TGTGCCAGCAGTCGTAAAGGGGCAGGACTCTATGGCTACACCTTC. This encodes CASSRKGAGLYGYTF.

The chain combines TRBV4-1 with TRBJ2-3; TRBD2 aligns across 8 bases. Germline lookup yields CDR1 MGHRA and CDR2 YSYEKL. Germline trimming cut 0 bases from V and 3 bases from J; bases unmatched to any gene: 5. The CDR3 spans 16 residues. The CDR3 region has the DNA TGCGCCAGCAGCCAAGACCCAGCGGGAGCGACAGATACGCAGTATTTT. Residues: CASSQDPAGATDTQYF.